The text below deals with one T cell receptor beta chain. Its antigen is not known. These data are taken from a study of graft-versus-host responses after intestinal transplantation. The overall study: As for transplant type, recipients had multivisceral, liver-intestinal, or isolated intestinal grafts. The study gave all recipients anti-thymocyte globulin induction, then tacrolimus and steroids for 2 to 3 years.

The protocol was immunoSEQ multiplex PCR, while the TCRdb copy is restricted to in-frame clones and leaves out a portion. The sample yields 100,000 to 130,000 clones, 87% seen once. Findings of the study overall: Present in recipient marrow, GvH clones included some that appeared first in ileum or blood.

The CDR3 sequence is 15 residues long. In germline, CDR1 is GTSNPN, CDR2 SVGIG (reference sequence). V lost 0 bases to trimming and J lost 5 bases; unmatched junction nucleotides: 9. The V gene is TRBV30, the J gene TRBJ2-5; 7 bases are a match to TRBD2. This clonotype was obtained from a human donor who was the organ donor for an intestinal transplant. The material sequenced was unstimulated CD4+ T cells sorted from spleen or lymph node cells, taken before transplant. This chain's CDR3 is CAWSVVSGMGETQYF. CDR3 in DNA: TGTGCCTGGAGTGTTGTCAGCGGGATGGGGGAGACCCAGTACTTC.